This T cell receptor (beta chain) originates from a study of regulatory T cells in long-lasting Graves disease. Germline V CDR1 and CDR2: SGHTA, FQGNSA. This CDR3 has 15 amino acids. Described time point: persistent/refractory GD, antithyroid drugs over 5 years with positive TRAb. RNA isolated from PBMCs was used to make the TCR library. Worth noting for this clonotype: The junction and the germline gene differ at one end; a read error may be behind it.

In building TCR beta libraries, iRepertoire HTBI primers were used together with Arm-PCR of CDR3 regions. TCRdb itself ran the multiplex PCR reads through MiXCR, one entry per CDR3 protein. The repertoire includes about 660,000 distinct CDR3 sequences, around 30% of them detected once, and about two fifths sits in the top ten. Source: peripheral blood mononuclear cells (PBMCs), taken when the disease was refractory, from a patient treated with antithyroid drugs. V and J are TRBV7-2 and TRBJ1-4; D unresolved. The receptor's source is a female donor with Graves disease. This chain's CDR3 is CVSSPRQRLNEKLFF. The DNA of the CDR3 is TGTGTCAGCAGCCCTAGGCAACGGCTTAATGAAAAACTGTTTTTT.